A single sample gave rise to the 2 T cell receptor beta chains below, sequenced in a study of T-cell reconstitution after alpha-beta-depleted transplantation in children. Preparation of the TCRbeta library involved a method that used unique molecular identifiers. TCRdb processed the PCR reads anew with MiXCR; each CDR3 protein has one entry. The data contain approximately 340,000 distinct CDR3 sequences, 10% to 13% of them singletons. The sample consisted of PBMCs from the stem cell graft donor, taken from the stem cell graft. These receptors came from a human donor who donated a stem cell graft to a child with acute lymphoblastic leukemia.

The V and J genes are TRBV5-1 and TRBJ1-6, with D hard to call. The V end was cut by 4 bases, the J end by 5 bases, with 19 bases between. Germline V lookup: CDR1 SGHRS, CDR2 YFSETQ. This CDR3 has 17 amino acids. The CDR3 nucleotides read TGCGCCAGCAGCATTGAGGTCCGACTGAAGAATAATTCACCCCTCCACTTT. Translated, it gives CASSIEVRLKNNSPLHF. The variable domain in full, with the rest retrieved from reference TRBV5-1 and TRBJ1-6, is KAGVTQTPRYLIKTRGQQVTLSCSPISGHRSVSWYQQTPGQGLQFLFEYFSETQRNKGNFPGRFSGRQFSNSRSEMNVSTLELGDSALYLCASSIEVRLKNNSPLHFGNGTRLTVT.

This clonotype was detected only a few times. The CDR3 region has the DNA TGTGCCAGCAGCTTCGCCAGCGGGCGCAGGAATTATAGCAATCAGCCCCAGCATTTT. It translates to CASSFASGRRNYSNQPQHF. The chain is built from TRBV11-1 and TRBJ1-5; D remains ambiguous. Per the germline V gene, CDR1 is SGHAT and CDR2 is FQDESV (reference sequence). This CDR3 region has 19 residues. Trimming took 3 bases from V and 0 from J, leaving 21 bases between them.